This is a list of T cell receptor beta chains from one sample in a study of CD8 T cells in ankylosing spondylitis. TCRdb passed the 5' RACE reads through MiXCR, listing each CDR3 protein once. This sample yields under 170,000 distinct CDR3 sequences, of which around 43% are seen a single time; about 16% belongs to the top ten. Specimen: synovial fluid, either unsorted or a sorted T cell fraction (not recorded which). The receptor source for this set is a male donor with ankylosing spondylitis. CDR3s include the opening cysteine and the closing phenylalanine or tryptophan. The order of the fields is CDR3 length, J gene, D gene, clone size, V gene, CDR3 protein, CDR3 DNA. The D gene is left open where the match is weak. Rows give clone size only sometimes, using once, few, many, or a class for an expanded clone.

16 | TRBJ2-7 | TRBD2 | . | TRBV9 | CASSLSTSGEIYEQYF | TGTGCCAGCAGCCTCTCGACTAGCGGGGAAATATACGAGCAGTACTTC
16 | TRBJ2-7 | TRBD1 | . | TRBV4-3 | CASSPGAGQGIYEQYF | TGCGCCAGCAGCCCGGGGGCAGGACAGGGTATCTACGAGCAGTACTTC
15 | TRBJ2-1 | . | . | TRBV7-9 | CASSLGVAEYNEQFF | TGTGCCAGCAGCTTAGGGGTAGCGGAGTACAATGAGCAGTTCTTC
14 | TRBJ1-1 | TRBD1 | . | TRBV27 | CASSFGTGTSEAFF | TGTGCCAGCAGTTTCGGGACAGGGACGTCTGAAGCTTTCTTT
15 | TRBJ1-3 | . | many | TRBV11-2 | CASSLAEQHGNTIYF | TGTGCCAGCAGCTTGGCGGAACAGCATGGAAACACCATATATTTT
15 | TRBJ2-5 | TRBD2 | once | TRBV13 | CASSLGLAAQETQYF | TGTGCCAGCAGCCTGGGACTAGCGGCCCAAGAGACCCAGTACTTC
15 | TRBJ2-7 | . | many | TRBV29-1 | CSVESKGEPLYEQYF | TGCAGCGTTGAAAGTAAGGGGGAACCCCTCTACGAGCAGTACTTC
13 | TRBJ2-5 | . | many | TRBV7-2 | CASSFGQQETQYF | TGTGCCAGCAGCTTTGGACAACAAGAGACCCAGTACTTC
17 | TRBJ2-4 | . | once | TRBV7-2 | CASSLVLGPRVQNIQYF | TGTGCCAGCAGCTTAGTGCTGGGGCCGAGGGTCCAAAACATTCAGTACTTC
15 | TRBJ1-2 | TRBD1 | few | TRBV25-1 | CASSEWGQPNYGYTF | TGTGCCAGCAGTGAATGGGGACAGCCTAACTATGGCTACACCTTC